The 24 T cell receptor beta chains listed next were all sequenced from one sample in a study of graft-versus-host responses after intestinal transplantation. Produced via immunoSEQ multiplex PCR; TCRdb's table is partial and in-frame only. The sample holds about 20,000 clones, around nine tenths seen once. Here the sequenced sample was PBMCs, taken around 230 days after intestinal transplant. The receptor set was obtained from a human patient who received an intestinal transplant, so some T cells may come from the graft donor.

CDR3 nucleotides: TGTGCCAGCAGGGCCGGGACTAGCACAGATACGCAGTATTTT. It specifies CASRAGTSTDTQYF. This sequence joins TRBV2 and TRBJ2-3, with a possible D match to TRBD2 (6 bases). CDR3 length: 14 amino acids. Between the trimmed V and J ends, which lost 6 bases and 0 bases, there was a span of 10 bases. Germline V gene sequence: CDR1 SNHLY, CDR2 FYNNEI.

The genes are TRBV9 and TRBJ1-2; D is unclear. The CDR3 loop spans 14 amino acids. In germline, CDR1 is SGDLS, CDR2 YYNGEE. V dropped 0 bases and J dropped 3 bases, with 9 bases sitting between them. The CDR3 nucleotides read TGTGCCAGCAGCGTAGACCCAGCGGACTATGGCTACACCTTC. Protein product: CASSVDPADYGYTF.

The chain joins TRBV6-1 to TRBJ1-5; no clear D gene. Looked up from germline, CDR1 is MNHNS and CDR2 is SASEGT. Trimming shortened V by 7 bases and J by 2 bases, and 15 bases separated the two germline ends. CDR3 size: 15 residues. For the CDR3, the DNA is TGTGCCAGCAAGGAGGCTTCTCCGGGCAATCAGCCCCAGCATTTT. Its protein is CASKEASPGNQPQHF.

The chain couples TRBV19 to TRBJ1-5, with 7 positions matching TRBD1. The CDR3 loop spans 17 amino acids. Germline V gives CDR1 LNHDA, CDR2 SQIVND (reference sequence). V dropped 5 bases and J dropped 0; count of bases not matched to a gene: 10. The CDR3 coding sequence is TGTGCCAGTAGTCCGGACAGGATGATGTATAGCAATCAGCCCCAGCATTTT. It yields the protein CASSPDRMMYSNQPQHF.

This chain connects TRBV6-1 to TRBJ2-5, with TRBD2 as a possible D gene (5 bases). Near its end, the DNA agrees better with TRBJ2-7, so the J call may be wrong. This CDR3 has 11 amino acids. The germline gives CDR1 MNHNS, CDR2 SASEGT. CDR3 coding DNA: TGTGCCAGCAGTTACGGGGACGAGCAGTACTTC. Translating gives CASSYGDEQYF.

The chain employs TRBV10-3 and TRBJ2-3, with 9 bases identical to TRBD2. Trimming cost V 6 bases and J 4 bases; bases outside gene matches: 5. Germline V gives CDR1 ENHRY, CDR2 SYGVKD. The CDR3 consists of 14 residues. In nucleotides, the CDR3 is TGTGCCATCAGCCCGGGACTAGCTCCAGATACGCAGTATTTT. Its translation is CAISPGLAPDTQYF.

The J gene is TRBJ2-7, the V gene TRBV15; no clear D gene. Germline V CDR1 and CDR2: LNHNV, YYDKDF (reference sequence). V shed 1 base and J shed 2 bases, with 3 bases lying between them. The CDR3 length is 12 residues. CDR3 sequence reads: CATSRGAYEQYF. The CDR3 nucleotides are TGTGCCACCAGCAGAGGTGCCTACGAGCAGTACTTC.

V is TRBV7-2 and J is TRBJ1-2; 7 bases match TRBD1. Germline CDR1 is SGHTA and CDR2 is FQGNSA. This CDR3 is built from 13 residues. V trimming: 4 bases; J trimming: 5 bases; junction bases outside the gene matches: 4. The DNA for the CDR3 is TGTGCCAGCAGCTCGAGACAGGGTTATGGCTACACCTTC. This encodes CASSSRQGYGYTF. The entire variable domain, with the rest obtained from reference TRBV7-2 and TRBJ1-2, is as follows: GAGVSQSPSNKVTEKGKDVELRCDPISGHTALYWYRQSLGQGLEFLIYFQGNSAPDKSGLPSDRFSAERTGGSVSTLTIQRTQQEDSAVYLCASSSRQGYGYTFGSGTRLTVV.

The J gene is TRBJ1-1, the V gene TRBV5-5; D is possibly TRBD1 (6 bases). V lost 1 base and J 0 bases, leaving 10 bases between the germline ends. The CDR3 is 15 residues long. Germline V gene data show CDR1 as SGHKS and CDR2 as YYEKEE (reference sequence). CDR3 coding DNA: TGTGCCAGCAGCTTGCTAAGGGGGGTGAACACTGAAGCTTTCTTT. Encoded protein: CASSLLRGVNTEAFF. The full variable domain, with the rest looked up from reference TRBV5-5 and TRBJ1-1, is DAGVTQSPTHLIKTRGQQVTLRCSPISGHKSVSWYQQVLGQGPQFIFQYYEKEERGRGNFPDRFSARQFPNYSSELNVNALLLGDSALYLCASSLLRGVNTEAFFGQGTRLTVV.

The V and J genes are TRBV7-6 and TRBJ1-4; D is possibly TRBD1 (5 bases). The CDR3 has 14 amino acids. Germline CDR1 is SGHVS and CDR2 is FNYEAQ. Trimming removed 4 bases at V and 3 bases at J, with 9 bases between. CDR3 amino acids: CASSSRTPNEKLFF. The CDR3 DNA sequence: TGTGCCAGCAGCTCCAGGACACCTAATGAAAAACTGTTTTTT.

This clone showed up just a few times. The rearrangement joins TRBV27 to TRBJ1-6; a weak D match, TRBD1 (5 bases). The CDR3 is 14 amino acids. Germline V CDR1 and CDR2: MNHEY, SMNVEV (reference sequence). V was cut by 6 bases and J by 0 bases, with 6 bases left in between. The CDR3: CASSQGSYNSPLHF. Written as DNA, the CDR3 is TGTGCCAGCAGCCAGGGCTCCTATAATTCACCCCTCCACTTT.

A single count supports this clone. This rearrangement joins TRBV7-8 to TRBJ2-1; D is uncertain. CDR1 and CDR2 from the germline V gene are SGHVS and FQNEAQ. This CDR3 region has 15 residues. Trimming removed 4 bases from V and 2 bases from J, with 12 bases in between. The CDR3 DNA is TGTGCCAGCAGCTGGACCCTTACCGCCTACAATGAGCAGTTCTTC. This sequence encodes CASSWTLTAYNEQFF.

The chain carries TRBV7-8 and TRBJ2-1, with TRBD2 identical over 9 bases. V dropped 5 bases and J dropped 2; count of bases not matched to a gene: 7. Germline V lookup: CDR1 SGHVS, CDR2 FQNEAQ. This CDR3 has 16 residues. The chain's CDR3 is CASSRRRGGTYNEQFF. DNA of the CDR3: TGTGCCAGCAGCCGGCGGCGGGGGGGGACCTACAATGAGCAGTTCTTC.

The chain uses TRBV7-9 and TRBJ2-1, with TRBD2 matching 10 bases. The CDR3 extends over 15 amino acids. V was clipped by 5 bases and J by 5 bases; unmatched bases: 6. Looked up from germline, CDR1 is SEHNR and CDR2 is FQNEAQ (reference sequence). CDR3 protein: CASSPRTSGDNEQFF. CDR3 coding DNA: TGTGCCAGCAGCCCACGGACTAGCGGCGACAATGAGCAGTTCTTC.

The genes are TRBV5-1 and TRBJ2-3; a weak D match, TRBD1 (5 bases). With 3 bases removed from V and 1 base from J, the gap between germline ends came to 9 bases. Per the germline V gene, CDR1 is SGHRS and CDR2 is YFSETQ. The CDR3 spans 14 residues. The CDR3 is CASSSQTGTDTQYF. Written as DNA, the CDR3 is TGCGCCAGCAGCTCCCAGACAGGCACAGATACGCAGTATTTT.

This sequence joins TRBV27 and TRBJ2-7; 9 nucleotides agree with TRBD2. The germline CDR1 and CDR2 sequences are MNHEY and SMNVEV (reference sequence). The CDR3 contains 15 residues. The V and J ends lost 3 bases and 2 bases, in that order; junction bases with no gene match: 5. In DNA, the CDR3 is TGTGCCAGCAGTTTCCGACTAGCGGACACCTACGAGCAGTACTTC. Translation: CASSFRLADTYEQYF.

The rearrangement links TRBV5-4 to TRBJ2-1; D perhaps matches TRBD2 (6 bases). Germline V gene sequence: CDR1 SGHNT, CDR2 YYREEE (reference sequence). V lost 4 bases and J lost 5, with 16 bases in between. The length of the CDR3 is 15 residues. CDR3 DNA sequence: TGTGCCAGCAGCATCAACTCGGGACTTGACAATGAGCAGTTCTTC. Encoded protein: CASSINSGLDNEQFF.

J is TRBJ1-1 and V is TRBV29-1, with TRBD1 as a possible D gene (5 bases). V was trimmed by 6 bases and J by 0 bases, leaving 14 bases between them. The CDR3 runs to 14 residues. Germline values: CDR1 SQVTM, CDR2 ANQGSEA. The CDR3 DNA reads TGCAGCGTCACGCGGGACGGCATGAACACTGAAGCTTTCTTT. Translated, it gives CSVTRDGMNTEAFF.

The rearrangement links TRBV29-1 to TRBJ2-5; perhaps TRBD1 as D (5 bases). From germline, CDR1 is SQVTM and CDR2 ANQGSEA. The CDR3 consists of 13 residues. V was clipped by 0 bases and J by 6 bases, with 11 bases between them. The CDR3 region has the DNA TGCAGCGTTGAAGAAGGGGCAGGGAAGACCCAGTACTTC. It translates to CSVEEGAGKTQYF.

The rearrangement joins TRBV15 to TRBJ1-5, with a possible D match to TRBD1 (6 bases). Trimming removed 3 bases from V and 11 bases from J, with 17 bases in between. The germline V gene has CDR1 LNHNV and CDR2 YYDKDF (reference sequence). The CDR3 is 14 residues long. The CDR3: CATSSEGGAEAQHF. The CDR3 DNA reads as TGTGCCACCAGCAGCGAGGGGGGGGCTGAAGCCCAGCATTTT.

This clone was picked up one time. For the CDR3, the DNA is TGTGCCAGCAGTCGCGGACAGCCGCTGTACGAGCAGTACTTC. Translation gives CASSRGQPLYEQYF. The chain employs TRBV27 and TRBJ2-7; D perhaps matches TRBD1 (6 bases). Germline V gene lookup returns CDR1 MNHEY and CDR2 SMNVEV (reference sequence). The V and J ends lost 5 bases and 4 bases respectively, with 15 bases between them. The CDR3 consists of 14 residues.

The gene calls are TRBV6-5 and TRBJ1-1; no reliable D call. Trimming left V 2 bases short and J 0 bases short, with 7 bases between. CDR3 size: 14 residues. The germline gives CDR1 MNHEY, CDR2 SVGAGI. Written as DNA, the CDR3 is TGTGCCAGCAGTTACGGGGATATGAACACTGAAGCTTTCTTT. Amino acid sequence: CASSYGDMNTEAFF.

J is TRBJ1-2 and V is TRBV28, with TRBD1 as a possible D gene (6 bases). Trimming shortened V by 3 bases and J by 4 bases, and 18 bases separated the two germline ends. The CDR3 has 16 amino acids. Germline V gene sequence: CDR1 MDHEN, CDR2 SYDVKM. The CDR3 coding sequence is TGTGCCAGCAGTTTTGTCTCGGGGGCAGCAGGCTATGGCTACACCTTC. Translation gives CASSFVSGAAGYGYTF.

The V and J genes are TRBV2 and TRBJ2-1; possible D gene TRBD1, 5 bases. V was cut by 3 bases and J by 4 bases, with 10 bases left in between. The CDR3 totals 14 residues. The germline V gene encodes CDR1 SNHLY and CDR2 FYNNEI. The CDR3 DNA sequence: TGTGCCAGCAGTGACAGGGTGAAATACAATGAGCAGTTCTTC. It specifies CASSDRVKYNEQFF.